One T cell receptor beta chain is described in this entry. Its antigen is undetermined. The sample comes from a study of response to subunit inactivated influenza vaccine. General observations from the study: Each seasonal influenza vaccination, the authors suggested, recruits few new T cells.

MiXCR, run by TCRdb on the RT-PCR reads, gives a single entry per CDR3 protein. This table has approximately 500,000 distinct CDR3 sequences, 13% appearing once. The CDR3 contains 15 residues. V lost 6 bases and J lost 10; bases outside the gene matches: 10. The specimen comprised PBMCs from blood, sampled around seven weeks after vaccination. The chain links TRBV12-3 or TRBV12-4 to TRBJ2-1; 12 nucleotides align to TRBD2. This clonotype was sampled from a man between 45 and 60 years old who received an inactivated influenza vaccine. The DNA for the CDR3 is TGTGCCAGCAGACTAGCGGGAGGCCCGCCCAACGAGCAGTTCTTC. Its protein is CASRLAGGPPNEQFF.